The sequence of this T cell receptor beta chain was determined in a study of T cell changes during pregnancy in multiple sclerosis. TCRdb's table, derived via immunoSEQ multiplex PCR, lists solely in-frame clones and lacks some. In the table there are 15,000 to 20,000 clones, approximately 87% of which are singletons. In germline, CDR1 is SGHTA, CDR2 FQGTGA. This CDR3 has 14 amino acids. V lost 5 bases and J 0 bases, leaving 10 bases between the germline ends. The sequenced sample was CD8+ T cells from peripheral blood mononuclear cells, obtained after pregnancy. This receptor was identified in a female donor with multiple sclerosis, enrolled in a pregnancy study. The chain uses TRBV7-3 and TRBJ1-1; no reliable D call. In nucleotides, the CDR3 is TGTGCCAGCAGCCCGGGGTACTTGAACACTGAAGCTTTCTTT. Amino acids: CASSPGYLNTEAFF.